This T cell receptor (beta chain) was profiled in a study of cytomegalovirus exposure and HLA in healthy donors. Whole-study results and caveats: Donors were assumed by presence/absence analyses to have roughly uniform sequencing depth.

As concerns this clone: The antigen is undetermined.

PCR was performed using 60 Vbeta and 13 Jbeta primers. Profiling relied on immunoSEQ multiplex PCR, and the TCRdb table lists in-frame clones only, not all of them. The sample has some 90,000 clones, more than 60% seen once. Healthy individuals who donated bone marrow served as the donors. The specimen was PBMCs. This clonotype originated in a man in his forties or fifties in good health and CMV-seronegative.

The CDR3 loop reads CASKTGGGDYEQYF. As DNA, the CDR3 is TGTGCCAGCAAAACCGGCGGCGGGGACTACGAGCAGTACTTC. The J gene is TRBJ2-7, the V gene TRBV6-5, with D possibly TRBD2 on 6 matching bases. V was pared by 7 bases and J by 3 bases, with 16 bases between. The CDR3 loop spans 14 amino acids. Per germline, CDR1 MNHEY and CDR2 SVGAGI.